This TCR beta chain was identified in a study of CD8 T cells in ankylosing spondylitis (dated by TCRdb to the late 2010s). Looking at the study overall: The study profiled T cell receptor beta repertoires in healthy donors and ankylosing spondylitis patients to find disease-linked TCR variants. Peripheral blood samples were taken, and synovial fluid was additionally collected from ankylosing spondylitis patients. In total, the full study cohort was made up of roughly 110 healthy donors and about two dozen ankylosing spondylitis patients. The full study reports these points: Some motif variants were previously reported in synovial fluid and blood of reactive arthritis patients, suggesting common disease-initiation mechanisms. The disease-linked clones had a CD8+ phenotype and were found at relatively low frequencies in peripheral blood. According to the report, matched synovial fluid samples from ankylosing spondylitis patients were significantly enriched for the disease-linked clones. A TCR beta motif of 8 or 9 highly homologous amino acid variants appeared characteristic of blood from ankylosing spondylitis patients.

This clonotype was observed a handful of times. The antigen this receptor binds is unknown. Per-base qualities were not stored, and no clone one base away is much larger. Germline trimming amounts to 4 bases on V and 5 bases on J, with 6 as the count of junction bases outside the gene matches. The CDR3, from cysteine to phenylalanine, totals 14 residues. Only the CDR3 DNA stays, 42 bases, in frame from base 1. From the germline V gene, CDR1 is SGHVS and CDR2 is FNYEAQ. Sequenced on an Illumina HiSeq 2500. Quantitative 5'-RACE with molecular barcodes was used to prepare TCR beta libraries. In the original analysis: Disease-linked TCR variants were identified with a new computational method built on a probabilistic model of VDJ rearrangement. TCRdb reanalyzed the raw reads on its own, using fastp at Q25 for trimming and MiXCR for clone calling, and kept in-frame beta chains. One record per CDR3 amino acid sequence lists the most common genes and DNA. For this entry, the V and J calls and clone size follow TCRdb and not the study's own pipeline. The sample profile shows about 220,000 distinct CDR3 sequences; 6% to 8.5% of them were found once. The top ten clonotypes cover about 14% of the sample.

The TCR originated in a male donor with ankylosing spondylitis. The sequence is built from TRBV7-6 and TRBJ2-5, with 8 bases matching TRBD2. Sequencing was done on a sample of blood, either unsorted or a sorted T cell fraction (not recorded which). The CDR3 region reads CASSSRTSPETQYF. Read as DNA, the sequence is TGTGCCAGCAGCTCCCGGACTAGCCCGGAGACCCAGTACTTC.